This section outlines one TCR beta chain sequence together with its context. As yet, its antigen is unknown. Second-dose intervals of approximately 4 or approximately 12 weeks were pooled. TCRdb's table, derived via immunoSEQ multiplex PCR, lists solely in-frame clones and lacks some. The repertoire holds under 20,000 clones, 80% to 85% seen once, with roughly a sixth in the top ten. This sample stems from a study of T cell responses to AZD1222 COVID-19 vaccine. V lost 4 bases and J 2 bases, leaving 10 bases between the germline ends. The CDR3 totals 13 residues. Germline V gene data show CDR1 as SGHRS and CDR2 as YFSETQ. Findings and limits, study-wide: Spike-wide vaccine-associated CD4 TCRs dominated at 160-218 and 743-854. Most donors were white British, females outnumbered males, and clonal diversity was possibly underestimated.

The origin of this receptor is an adult who received the AZD1222 COVID-19 vaccine. Source: peripheral blood, taken 28 days after the second AZD1222 dose. The V gene is TRBV5-1, the J gene TRBJ2-7; possible D gene TRBD1, 6 bases. The CDR3 DNA sequence: TGCGCCAGCAGCCACCGGACAGCCTACGAGCAGTACTTC. This sequence encodes CASSHRTAYEQYF.